The subject of this entry is one TCR beta chain. Antigen unknown. This entry belongs to a study of shared clonotypes between healthy human individuals. About the study: The people who gave samples were a couple of women and a few men aged 18 to 49.

Study results and caveats: In contrast to clonotypes shared by all four donors, non-shared clonotypes had lower generation probabilities. Limitation of the genetic and exposure-history diversity represented came from the few donors.

Trimming shortened V by 4 bases and J by 2 bases, and 13 bases separated the two germline ends. The CDR3 spans 15 residues. Germline lookup yields CDR1 MNHEY and CDR2 SMNVEV (reference sequence). CD45RA-negative memory and CD45RA+ naive subsets were split from the CD4+ cells. Sequencing was performed with immunoSEQ multiplex PCR; in TCRdb, only in-frame clones are kept and a portion is missing. This sample has some 580,000 clones, with about 96% found just once. The rearrangement links TRBV27 to TRBJ2-3; TRBD1 is a possible D gene (6 bases). Sequenced sample: naive CD4+ T cells sorted from blood. Noted subset: CD45RA+ positively selected. The receptor was derived from a woman in her twenties or thirties in good health. CDR3 loop: CASSSREGHTDTQYF. As DNA, the CDR3 is TGTGCCAGCAGTTCCCGAGAGGGACACACAGATACGCAGTATTTT.